Listed here is a single TCR beta chain. The sample originates from a study of cytomegalovirus exposure and HLA in healthy donors. Primers: 60 Vbeta forward and 13 Jbeta reverse. Sequencing used immunoSEQ multiplex PCR; TCRdb keeps in-frame clones, though not all of them. The sample totals 200,000 to 250,000 clones. Germline-derived CDR1 and CDR2 are ENHRY and SYGVKD. V shed 8 bases, J shed 6 bases, and the junction held 7 bases outside the gene matches. The CDR3 is made up of 14 amino acids. This sequence was found in a girl aged 2-10 years in good health and CMV-seropositive. The sample comprised PBMCs. The chain is built from TRBV10-3 and TRBJ1-5, with TRBD1 identical over 10 bases. The CDR3 region is CAISGTGESQPQHF. CDR3 DNA sequence: TGTGCCATCTCCGGGACAGGGGAAAGTCAGCCCCAGCATTTT.